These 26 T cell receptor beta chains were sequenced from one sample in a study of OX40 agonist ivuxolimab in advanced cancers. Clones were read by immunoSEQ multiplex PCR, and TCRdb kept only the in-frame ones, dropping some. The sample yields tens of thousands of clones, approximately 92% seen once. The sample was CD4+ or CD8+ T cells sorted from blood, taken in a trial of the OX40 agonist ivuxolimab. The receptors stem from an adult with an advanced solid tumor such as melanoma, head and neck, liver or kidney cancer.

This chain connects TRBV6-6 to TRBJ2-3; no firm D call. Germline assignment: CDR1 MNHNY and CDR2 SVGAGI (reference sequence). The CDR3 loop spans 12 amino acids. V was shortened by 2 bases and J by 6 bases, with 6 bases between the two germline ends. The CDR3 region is CASSYERDTQYF. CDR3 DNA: TGTGCCAGCAGTTACGAGAGGGATACGCAGTATTTT.

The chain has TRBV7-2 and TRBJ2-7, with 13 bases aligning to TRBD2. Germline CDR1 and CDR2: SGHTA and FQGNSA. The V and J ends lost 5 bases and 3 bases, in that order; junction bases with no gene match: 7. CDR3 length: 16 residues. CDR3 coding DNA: TGTGCCAGCAGCGTCCGACTAGCGGGAGGTGACTACGAGCAGTACTTC. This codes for CASSVRLAGGDYEQYF.

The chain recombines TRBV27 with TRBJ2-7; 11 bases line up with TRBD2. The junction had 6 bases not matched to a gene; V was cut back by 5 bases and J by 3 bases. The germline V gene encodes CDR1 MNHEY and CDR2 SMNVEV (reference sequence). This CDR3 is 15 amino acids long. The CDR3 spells CASSELAGAYYEQYF. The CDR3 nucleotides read TGTGCCAGCAGTGAACTAGCGGGAGCCTACTACGAGCAGTACTTC.

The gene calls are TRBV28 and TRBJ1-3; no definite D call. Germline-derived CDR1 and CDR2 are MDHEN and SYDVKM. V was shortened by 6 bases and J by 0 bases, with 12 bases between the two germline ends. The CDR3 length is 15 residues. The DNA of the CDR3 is TGTGCCAGCAGCTCCGGAGGCGCCTCTGGAAACACCATATATTTT. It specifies CASSSGGASGNTIYF. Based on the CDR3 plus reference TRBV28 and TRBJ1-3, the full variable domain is DVKVTQSSRYLVKRTGEKVFLECVQDMDHENMFWYRQDPGLGLRLIYFSYDVKMKEKGDIPEGYSVSREKKERFSLILESASTNQTSMYLCASSSGGASGNTIYFGEGSWLTVV.

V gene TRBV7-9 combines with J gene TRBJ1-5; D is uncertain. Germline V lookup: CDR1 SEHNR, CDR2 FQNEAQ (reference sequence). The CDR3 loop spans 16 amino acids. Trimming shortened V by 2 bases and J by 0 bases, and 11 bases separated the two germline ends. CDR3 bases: TGTGCCAGCAGCTTATCGTTGGACTATAGCAATCAGCCCCAGCATTTT. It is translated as CASSLSLDYSNQPQHF. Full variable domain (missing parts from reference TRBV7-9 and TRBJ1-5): DTGVSQNPRHKITKRGQNVTFRCDPISEHNRLYWYRQTLGQGPEFLTYFQNEAQLEKSRLLSDRFSAERPKGSFSTLEIQRTEQGDSAMYLCASSLSLDYSNQPQHFGDGTRLSIL.

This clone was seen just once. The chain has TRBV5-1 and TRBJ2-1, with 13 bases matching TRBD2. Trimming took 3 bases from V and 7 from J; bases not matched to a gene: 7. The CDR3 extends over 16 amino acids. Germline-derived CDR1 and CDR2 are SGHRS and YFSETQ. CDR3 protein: CASSWTTSGRQNEQFF. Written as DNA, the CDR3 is TGCGCCAGCAGCTGGACGACTAGCGGGAGGCAGAATGAGCAGTTCTTC.

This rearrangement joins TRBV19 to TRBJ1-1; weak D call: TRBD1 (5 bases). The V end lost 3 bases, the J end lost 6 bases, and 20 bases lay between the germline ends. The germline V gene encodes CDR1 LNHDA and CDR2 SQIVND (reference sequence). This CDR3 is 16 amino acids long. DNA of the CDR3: TGTGCCAGTAGTATCCAGGGATCGCTGCGGAATCCTGAAGCTTTCTTT. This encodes CASSIQGSLRNPEAFF.

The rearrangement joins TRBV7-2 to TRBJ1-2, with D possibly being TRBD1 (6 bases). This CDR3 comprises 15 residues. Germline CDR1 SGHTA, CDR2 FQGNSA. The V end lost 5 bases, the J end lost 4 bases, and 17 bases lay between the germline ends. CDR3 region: CASSQGGFKPYGYTF. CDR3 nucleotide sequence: TGTGCCAGCAGCCAAGGGGGGTTTAAACCCTATGGCTACACCTTC.

The CDR3 reads CAWSKGDRARQPQHF. In nucleotides, the CDR3 is TGTGCCTGGAGTAAGGGGGATCGGGCGAGACAGCCCCAGCATTTT. The rearrangement uses TRBV30 and TRBJ1-5, with D tentatively TRBD1 (6 bases). The ends were cut back, 2 bases at V and 7 bases at J, with 18 bases in the middle. The germline CDR1 and CDR2 sequences are GTSNPN and SVGIG (reference sequence). The length of the CDR3 is 15 residues.

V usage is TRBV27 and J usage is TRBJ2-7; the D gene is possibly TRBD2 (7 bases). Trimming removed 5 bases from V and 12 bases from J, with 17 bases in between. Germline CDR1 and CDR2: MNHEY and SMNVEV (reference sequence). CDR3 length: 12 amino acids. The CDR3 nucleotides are TGTGCCAGCAGTGCCTCTGGGGGGGCGATGTACTTC. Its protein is CASSASGGAMYF.

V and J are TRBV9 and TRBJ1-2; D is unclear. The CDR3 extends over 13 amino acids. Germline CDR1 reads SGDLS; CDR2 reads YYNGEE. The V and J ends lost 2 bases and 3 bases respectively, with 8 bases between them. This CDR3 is CASSVASYYGYTF. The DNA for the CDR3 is TGTGCCAGCAGCGTTGCCAGCTACTATGGCTACACCTTC. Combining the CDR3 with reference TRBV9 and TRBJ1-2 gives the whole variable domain DSGVTQTPKHLITATGQRVTLRCSPRSGDLSVYWYQQSLDQGLQFLIQYYNGEERAKGNILERFSAQQFPDLHSELNLSSLELGDSALYFCASSVASYYGYTFGSGTRLTVV.

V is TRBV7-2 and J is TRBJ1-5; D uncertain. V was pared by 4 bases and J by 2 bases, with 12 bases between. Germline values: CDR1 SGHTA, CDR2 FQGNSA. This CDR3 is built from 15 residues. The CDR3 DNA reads TGTGCCAGCAGCTCGGAACACAGTCGCAATCAGCCCCAGCATTTT. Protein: CASSSEHSRNQPQHF.

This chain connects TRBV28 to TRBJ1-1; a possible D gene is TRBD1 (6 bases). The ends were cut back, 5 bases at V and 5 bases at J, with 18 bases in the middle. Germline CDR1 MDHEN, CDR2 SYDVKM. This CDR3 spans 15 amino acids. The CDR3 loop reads CASSQTTGKVTEAFF. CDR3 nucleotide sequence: TGTGCCAGCAGTCAGACGACAGGCAAGGTAACTGAAGCTTTCTTT.

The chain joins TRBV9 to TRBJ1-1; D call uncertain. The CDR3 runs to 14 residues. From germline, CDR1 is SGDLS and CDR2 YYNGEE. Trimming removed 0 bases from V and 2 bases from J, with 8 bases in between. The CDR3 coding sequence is TGTGCCAGCAGCGTAGGGGTCGAAAACACTGAAGCTTTCTTT. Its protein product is CASSVGVENTEAFF.

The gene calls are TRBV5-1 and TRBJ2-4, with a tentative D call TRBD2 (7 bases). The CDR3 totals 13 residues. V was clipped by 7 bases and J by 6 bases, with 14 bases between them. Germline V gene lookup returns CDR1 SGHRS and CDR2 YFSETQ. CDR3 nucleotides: TGCGCCAGCGGCGGGGGCGCAGGAAACATTCAGTACTTC. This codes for CASGGGAGNIQYF.

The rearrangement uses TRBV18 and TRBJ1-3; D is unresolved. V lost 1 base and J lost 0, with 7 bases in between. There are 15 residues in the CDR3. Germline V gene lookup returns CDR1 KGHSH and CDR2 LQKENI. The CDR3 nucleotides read TGTGCCAGCTCACCACGGGAGATCTCTGGAAACACCATATATTTT. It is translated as CASSPREISGNTIYF.

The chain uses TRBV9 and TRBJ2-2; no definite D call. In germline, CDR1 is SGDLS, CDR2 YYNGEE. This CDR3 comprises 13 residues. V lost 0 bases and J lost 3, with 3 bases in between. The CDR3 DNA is TGTGCCAGCAGCGTAGTTTACACCGGGGAGCTGTTTTTT. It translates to CASSVVYTGELFF.

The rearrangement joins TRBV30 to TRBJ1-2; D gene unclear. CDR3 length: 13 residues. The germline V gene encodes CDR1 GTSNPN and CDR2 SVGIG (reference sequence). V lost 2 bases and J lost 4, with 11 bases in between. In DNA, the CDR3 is TGTGCCTGGAGTCCCCTGACGGTCTATGGCTACACCTTC. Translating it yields CAWSPLTVYGYTF.

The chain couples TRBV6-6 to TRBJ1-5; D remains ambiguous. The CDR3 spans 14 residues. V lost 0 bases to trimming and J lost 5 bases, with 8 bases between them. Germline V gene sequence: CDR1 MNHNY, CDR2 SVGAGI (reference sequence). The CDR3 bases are TGTGCCAGCAGTTACTCACCAGAGTATCAGCCCCAGCATTTT. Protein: CASSYSPEYQPQHF.

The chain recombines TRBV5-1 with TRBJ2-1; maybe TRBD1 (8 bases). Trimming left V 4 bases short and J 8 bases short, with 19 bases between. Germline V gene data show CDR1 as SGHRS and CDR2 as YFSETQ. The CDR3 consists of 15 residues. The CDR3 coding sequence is TGCGCCAGCAGCGGACAGGGACTACCCGAGGATGAGCAGTTCTTC. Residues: CASSGQGLPEDEQFF.

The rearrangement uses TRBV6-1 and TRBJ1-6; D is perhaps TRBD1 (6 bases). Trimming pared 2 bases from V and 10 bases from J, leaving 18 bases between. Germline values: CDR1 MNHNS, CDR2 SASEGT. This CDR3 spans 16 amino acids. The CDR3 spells CASSEQVGQGYSPLHF. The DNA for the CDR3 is TGTGCCAGCAGTGAACAAGTAGGGCAGGGGTACTCACCCCTCCACTTT.

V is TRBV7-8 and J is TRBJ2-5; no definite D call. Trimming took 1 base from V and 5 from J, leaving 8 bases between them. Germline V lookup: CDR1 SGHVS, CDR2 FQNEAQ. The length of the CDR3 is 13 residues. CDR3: CASSLVPGETQYF. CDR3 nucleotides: TGTGCCAGCAGCTTAGTCCCCGGGGAGACCCAGTACTTC.

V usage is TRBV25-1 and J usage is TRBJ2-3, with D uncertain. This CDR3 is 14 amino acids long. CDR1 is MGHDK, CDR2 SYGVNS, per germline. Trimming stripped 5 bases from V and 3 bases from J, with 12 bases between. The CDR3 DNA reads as TGTGCCAGCAGTAACTCCCCGACAACAGATACGCAGTATTTT. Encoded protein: CASSNSPTTDTQYF.

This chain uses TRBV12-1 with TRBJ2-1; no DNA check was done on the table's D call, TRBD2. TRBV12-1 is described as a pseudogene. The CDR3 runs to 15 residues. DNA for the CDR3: TGTGCCAGCAGCTTCCGAGCGGGAGGGTACAATGAGCAGTTCTTC. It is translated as CASSFRAGGYNEQFF.

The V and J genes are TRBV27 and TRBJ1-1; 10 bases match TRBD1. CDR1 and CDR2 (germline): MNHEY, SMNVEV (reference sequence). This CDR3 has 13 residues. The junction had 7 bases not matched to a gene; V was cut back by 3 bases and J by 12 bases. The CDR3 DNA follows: TGTGCCAGCAGTTTCCCTGGGACAGGGGCAACTTTCTTT. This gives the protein CASSFPGTGATFF.

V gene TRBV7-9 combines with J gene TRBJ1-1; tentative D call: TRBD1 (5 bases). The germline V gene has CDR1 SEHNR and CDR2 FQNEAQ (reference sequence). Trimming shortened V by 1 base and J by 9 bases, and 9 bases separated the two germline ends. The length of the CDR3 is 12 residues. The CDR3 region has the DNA TGTGCCAGCAGCTTAGATCAGGGCCAAGCTTTCTTT. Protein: CASSLDQGQAFF.